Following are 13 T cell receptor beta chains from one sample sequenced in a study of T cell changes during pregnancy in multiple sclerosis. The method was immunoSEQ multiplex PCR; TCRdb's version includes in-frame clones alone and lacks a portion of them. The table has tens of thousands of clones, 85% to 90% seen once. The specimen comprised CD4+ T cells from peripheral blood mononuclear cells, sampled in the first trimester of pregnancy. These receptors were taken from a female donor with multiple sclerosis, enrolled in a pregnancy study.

CDR3 bases: TGTGCCAGTAGAAATACCGCCGGGACCGGGGAGCTGTTTTTT. It codes for CASRNTAGTGELFF. The chain combines TRBV19 with TRBJ2-2; D gene unclear. This CDR3 spans 14 amino acids. Germline loops: CDR1 LNHDA, CDR2 SQIVND (reference sequence). Trimming cost V 6 bases and J 5 bases, with 13 bases left between them.

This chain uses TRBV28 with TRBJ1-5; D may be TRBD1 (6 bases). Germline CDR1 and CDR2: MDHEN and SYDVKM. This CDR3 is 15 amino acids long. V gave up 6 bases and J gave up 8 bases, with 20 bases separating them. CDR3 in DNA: TGTGCCAGCAGCCCCGGGGTGTCGTACAGGGAGCCCCAGCATTTT. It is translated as CASSPGVSYREPQHF.

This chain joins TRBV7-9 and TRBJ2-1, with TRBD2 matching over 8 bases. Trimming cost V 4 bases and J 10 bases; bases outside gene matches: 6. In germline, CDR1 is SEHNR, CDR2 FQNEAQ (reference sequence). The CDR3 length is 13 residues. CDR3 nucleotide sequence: TGTGCCAGCAGCTCCGGGACTAGGGACGAGCAGTTCTTC. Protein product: CASSSGTRDEQFF.

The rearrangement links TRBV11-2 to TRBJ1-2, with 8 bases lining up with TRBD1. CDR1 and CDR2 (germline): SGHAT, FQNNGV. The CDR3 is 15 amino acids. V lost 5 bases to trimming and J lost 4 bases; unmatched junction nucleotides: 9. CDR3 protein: CASSTPKDRGYGYTF. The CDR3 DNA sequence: TGTGCCAGCAGCACCCCGAAAGACAGGGGCTATGGCTACACCTTC.

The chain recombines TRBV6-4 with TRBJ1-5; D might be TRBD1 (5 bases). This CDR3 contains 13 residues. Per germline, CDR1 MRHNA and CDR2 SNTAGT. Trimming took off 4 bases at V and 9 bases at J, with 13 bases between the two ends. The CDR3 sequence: CASSGDLGGPQHF. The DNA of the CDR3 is TGTGCCAGCAGTGGTGATTTGGGGGGGCCCCAGCATTTT.

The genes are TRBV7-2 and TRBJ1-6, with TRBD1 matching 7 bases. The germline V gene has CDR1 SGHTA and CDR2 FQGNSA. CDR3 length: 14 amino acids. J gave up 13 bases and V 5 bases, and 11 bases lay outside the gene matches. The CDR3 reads CASSLGQVPGPLHF. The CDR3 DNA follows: TGTGCCAGCAGCCTCGGACAGGTCCCGGGCCCCCTCCACTTT.

CDR3 sequence (DNA): TGTGCCAGTAAAGGGACAGCTATAAGTGGTGGATCACCCCTCCACTTT. Amino acid sequence: CASKGTAISGGSPLHF. The chain has TRBV19 and TRBJ1-6, with 7 positions matching TRBD1. The length of the CDR3 is 16 residues. Germline values: CDR1 LNHDA, CDR2 SQIVND (reference sequence). V lost 7 bases, J lost 10 bases, and 16 bases stayed unmatched.

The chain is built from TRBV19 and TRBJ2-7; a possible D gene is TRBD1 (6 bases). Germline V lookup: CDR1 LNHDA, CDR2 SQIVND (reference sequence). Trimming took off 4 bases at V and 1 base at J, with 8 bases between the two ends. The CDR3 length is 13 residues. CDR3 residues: CASSRDKSYEQYF. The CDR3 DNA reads TGTGCCAGTAGTAGGGACAAATCCTACGAGCAGTACTTC.

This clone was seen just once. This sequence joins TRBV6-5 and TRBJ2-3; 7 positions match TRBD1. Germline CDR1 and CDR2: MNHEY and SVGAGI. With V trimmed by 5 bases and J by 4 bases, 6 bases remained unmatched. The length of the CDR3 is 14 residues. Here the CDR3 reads CASSLDRSSDTQYF. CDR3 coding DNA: TGTGCCAGCAGTCTGGACAGGTCCTCAGATACGCAGTATTTT.

CDR3 nucleotide sequence: TGTGCCATCAGTGAGCTAGGGACAGGGGGCAGGGATACGCAGTATTTT. Translation gives CAISELGTGGRDTQYF. The rearrangement uses TRBV10-3 and TRBJ2-3; 12 nucleotides agree with TRBD1. CDR3 length: 16 amino acids. The J segment lost 6 bases and the V segment lost 2 bases, leaving 6 bases of the junction unmatched. The germline CDR1 and CDR2 sequences are ENHRY and SYGVKD.

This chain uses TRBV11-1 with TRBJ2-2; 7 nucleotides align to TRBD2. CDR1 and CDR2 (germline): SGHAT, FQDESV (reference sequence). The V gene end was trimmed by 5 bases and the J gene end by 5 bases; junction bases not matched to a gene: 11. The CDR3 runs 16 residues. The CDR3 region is CASSRTSWGGTGELFF. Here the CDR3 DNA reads TGTGCCAGCAGCCGTACCTCGTGGGGAGGGACCGGGGAGCTGTTTTTT.

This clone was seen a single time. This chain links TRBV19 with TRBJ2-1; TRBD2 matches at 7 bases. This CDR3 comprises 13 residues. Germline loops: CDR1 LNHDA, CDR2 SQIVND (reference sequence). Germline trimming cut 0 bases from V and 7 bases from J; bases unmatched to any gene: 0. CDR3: CASSIEGGNEQFF. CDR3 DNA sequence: TGTGCCAGTAGTATAGAGGGGGGGAATGAGCAGTTCTTC. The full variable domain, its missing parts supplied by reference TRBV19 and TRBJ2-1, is DGGITQSPKYLFRKEGQNVTLSCEQNLNHDAMYWYRQDPGQGLRLIYYSQIVNDFQKGDIAEGYSVSREKKESFPLTVTSAQKNPTAFYLCASSIEGGNEQFFGPGTRLTVL.

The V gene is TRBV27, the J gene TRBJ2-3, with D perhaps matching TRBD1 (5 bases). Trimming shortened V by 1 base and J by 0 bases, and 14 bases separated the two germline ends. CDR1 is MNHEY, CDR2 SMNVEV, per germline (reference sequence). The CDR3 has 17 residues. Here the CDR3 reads CASSLFPVQASTDTQYF. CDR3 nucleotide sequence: TGTGCCAGCAGTTTATTCCCGGTACAGGCGAGCACAGATACGCAGTATTTT.